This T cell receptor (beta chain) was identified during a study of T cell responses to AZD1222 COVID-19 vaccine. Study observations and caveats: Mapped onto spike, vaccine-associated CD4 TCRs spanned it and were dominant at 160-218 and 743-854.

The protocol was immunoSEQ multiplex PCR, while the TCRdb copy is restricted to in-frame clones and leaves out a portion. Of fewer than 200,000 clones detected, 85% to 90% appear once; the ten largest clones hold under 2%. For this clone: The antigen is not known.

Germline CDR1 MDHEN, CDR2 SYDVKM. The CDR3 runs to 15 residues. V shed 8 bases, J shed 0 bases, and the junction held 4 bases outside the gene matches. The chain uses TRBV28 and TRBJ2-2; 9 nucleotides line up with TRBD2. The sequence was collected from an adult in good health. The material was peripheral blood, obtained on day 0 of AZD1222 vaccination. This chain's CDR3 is CASDSGSANTGELFF. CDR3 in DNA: TGTGCCAGCGATAGCGGGAGCGCGAACACCGGGGAGCTGTTTTTT.